Listed below are T cell receptor beta chains from one sample, sequenced in a study of shared clonotypes between healthy human individuals. The table came from immunoSEQ multiplex PCR; TCRdb's copy has only in-frame clones and leaves some out. The table lists roughly 550,000 clones, less than 97% of them singletons. Sequencing input: naive CD8+ T cells sorted from blood. The receptors shown here come from a woman aged 25-40 years in good health. Both conserved end residues are part of each CDR3. Each record gives: D gene, J gene, V gene, clone size, CDR3 DNA, CDR3 protein. A D gene is named only where the DNA matches it firmly. The size field is filled for only some rows; it gives once, few, many or a size class.

>-|TRBJ2-2|TRBV10-2|-
TGCGCCAGCAGGCGCACTAGTGCCGGGGAGCTGTTTTTT
CASRRTSAGELFF
>-|TRBJ1-4|TRBV11-2|-
TGTGCCAGCAGCTTAGGGGCAGCAACTAATGAAAAACTGTTTTTT
CASSLGAATNEKLFF
>-|TRBJ2-7|TRBV2|-
TGTGCCAGCAGTCCAGGGTGGAACTACGAGCAGTACTTC
CASSPGWNYEQYF
>TRBD1|TRBJ2-7|TRBV28|-
TGTGCCAGCAGTTTTGGGACAGGGGGTTTGGGCGAGCAGTACTTC
CASSFGTGGLGEQYF
>-|TRBJ1-1|TRBV6-5|few
TGTGCCACCGGTTGGAACACTGAAGCTTTCTTT
CATGWNTEAFF
>-|TRBJ2-3|TRBV7-9|-
TGTGCCAGCAGCTCCCCGGGCCTGAGCACAGATACGCAGTATTTT
CASSSPGLSTDTQYF
>-|TRBJ2-1|TRBV9|-
TGTGCCAGCAGCTCTACAGGGACGTCCTACAATGAGCAGTTCTTC
CASSSTGTSYNEQFF
>-|TRBJ2-7|TRBV13|-
TGTGCCAGCAGCTCCCCAGGCTACGAGCAGTACTTC
CASSSPGYEQYF
>-|TRBJ2-7|TRBV19|-
TGTGCCAGTAGTATGAGGGACTTGCACGATGAGCAGTACTTC
CASSMRDLHDEQYF
>TRBD2|TRBJ2-1|TRBV7-9|once
TGTGCCAGCAGCTATAGCGGGCTAAGCTCCTACAATGAGCAGTTCTTC
CASSYSGLSSYNEQFF
>-|TRBJ2-2|TRBV7-9|-
TGTGCCAGCAGCTTATCTGAATCCACCGGGGAGCTGTTTTTT
CASSLSESTGELFF
>TRBD1|TRBJ2-7|TRBV6-1|-
TGTGCCAGCAAGGACAGGGGATTCTACGAGCAGTACTTC
CASKDRGFYEQYF
>-|TRBJ1-2|TRBV21-1|-
TGTGCCAACGGCCCCCAGGACAGGGGCAACTATGGCTACACCTTC
CANGPQDRGNYGYTF
>TRBD2|TRBJ2-4|TRBV4-1|-
TGCGCCAGCAGCCCCTACGGGGGGAGCGGCGGGGCCAAAAACATTCAGTACTTC
CASSPYGGSGGAKNIQYF
>TRBD1|TRBJ2-7|TRBV28|-
TGTGCCAGCAGTTTCAGGGGACAGGCCTACGAGCAGTACTTC
CASSFRGQAYEQYF
>TRBD2|TRBJ2-7|TRBV27|once
TGTGCCAGCAGTTTACTTCCTAGCGGGAGTGACGAGCAGTACTTC
CASSLLPSGSDEQYF
>TRBD2|TRBJ2-5|TRBV14|-
TGTGCCAGCAGCCCTAGGACTAGCGGGATAGGGGAGACCCAGTACTTC
CASSPRTSGIGETQYF
>-|TRBJ2-2|TRBV28|-
TGTGCCAGCAGTACTGTGCTGACCGGGGAGCTGTTTTTT
CASSTVLTGELFF
>-|TRBJ1-5|TRBV28|-
TGTGCCAGCAGTTTCAGGCAGCCCCAGCATTTT
CASSFRQPQHF
>TRBD2|TRBJ2-1|TRBV5-4|-
TGTGCCAGCAGGCCCGGGACTAGCGGATACAATGAGCAGTTCTTC
CASRPGTSGYNEQFF
>TRBD2|TRBJ2-1|TRBV28|-
TGTGCCAGCAGTTTCTACCAGCGGGAATACAATGAGCAGTTCTTC
CASSFYQREYNEQFF
>-|TRBJ2-1|TRBV7-9|-
TGTGCCAGCAGAGCAGTCGATGAGCAGTTCTTC
CASRAVDEQFF
>TRBD1|TRBJ2-4|TRBV2|-
TGTGCCAGCAGTGGGGGGACAGGGGGAGCCAAAAACATTCAGTACTTC
CASSGGTGGAKNIQYF
>TRBD2|TRBJ2-2|TRBV27|-
TGTGCCAGCAGTTTAATCAGCGGGAGTTTGATCGGGGAGCTGTTTTTT
CASSLISGSLIGELFF
>-|TRBJ2-1|TRBV5-6|-
TGTGCCAGCAGCTTGGGGGGATTAAGATACAATGAGCAGTTCTTC
CASSLGGLRYNEQFF
>TRBD2|TRBJ2-3|TRBV7-6|-
TGTGCCAGCAGCTTAGCATACGGGAGGGCCGCAGATACGCAGTATTTT
CASSLAYGRAADTQYF
>-|TRBJ2-1|TRBV27|once
TGTGCCAGCAGTAGTATGGATGGCAATGAGCAGTTCTTC
CASSSMDGNEQFF
>-|TRBJ2-3|TRBV27|-
TGTGCCAGCAGTTTTATCGGGGTGGGCACAGATACGCAGTATTTT
CASSFIGVGTDTQYF
>-|TRBJ2-7|TRBV27|-
TGTGCCAGCAGTTTTTCCGGGGGCTCATGGGACGAGCAGTACTTC
CASSFSGGSWDEQYF
>-|TRBJ1-6|TRBV27|-
TGTGCCAGCAGTTCCGGGGGAACACCCCTCCACTTT
CASSSGGTPLHF
>-|TRBJ2-1|TRBV19|-
TGTGCCAGTAGTATAGATCGGGCTAGCGCCACCTACAATGAGCAGTTCTTC
CASSIDRASATYNEQFF
>TRBD1|TRBJ2-2|TRBV5-4|-
TGTGCCAGCAGCTTGGCCACAGGGGGTTTTGCCGGGGAGCTGTTTTTT
CASSLATGGFAGELFF
>TRBD2|TRBJ2-5|TRBV27|-
TGTGCCAGCAGGGAAACGGGACTAGCGATCCAAGAGACCCAGTACTTC
CASRETGLAIQETQYF
>-|TRBJ2-2|TRBV28|-
TGTGCCAGCAGTTTGGTGGGGGACACCGGGGAGCTGTTTTTT
CASSLVGDTGELFF
>-|TRBJ2-7|TRBV28|-
TGTGCCAGCAGTTTAGGATCGGGGGCATTGGACTTC
CASSLGSGALDF
>TRBD2|TRBJ2-3|TRBV10-1|-
TGCGCCAGCAGTGGGAAGGTAGCGGGAGTTACCACAGATACGCAGTATTTT
CASSGKVAGVTTDTQYF
>-|TRBJ2-7|TRBV5-4|-
TGTGCCAGCAGCCCCTCCCTTCAGGGGGGAGTATCCTACGAGCAGTACTTC
CASSPSLQGGVSYEQYF
>-|TRBJ2-2|TRBV28|-
TGTGCCAGCAGTTTCGATAACACCGGGGAGCTGTTTTTT
CASSFDNTGELFF
>-|TRBJ2-7|TRBV11-1|few
TGTGCCAGCAGCTCTGCTCCAGGCCCAGAGCAGTACTTC
CASSSAPGPEQYF
>-|TRBJ2-3|TRBV27|-
TGTGCCAGCAGCTTACTAGCTGCGCTGGGCACAGATACGCAGTATTTT
CASSLLAALGTDTQYF
>-|TRBJ1-1|TRBV5-1|-
TGCGCCAGCAGCTCAGGGACCATGAACACTGAAGCTTTCTTT
CASSSGTMNTEAFF